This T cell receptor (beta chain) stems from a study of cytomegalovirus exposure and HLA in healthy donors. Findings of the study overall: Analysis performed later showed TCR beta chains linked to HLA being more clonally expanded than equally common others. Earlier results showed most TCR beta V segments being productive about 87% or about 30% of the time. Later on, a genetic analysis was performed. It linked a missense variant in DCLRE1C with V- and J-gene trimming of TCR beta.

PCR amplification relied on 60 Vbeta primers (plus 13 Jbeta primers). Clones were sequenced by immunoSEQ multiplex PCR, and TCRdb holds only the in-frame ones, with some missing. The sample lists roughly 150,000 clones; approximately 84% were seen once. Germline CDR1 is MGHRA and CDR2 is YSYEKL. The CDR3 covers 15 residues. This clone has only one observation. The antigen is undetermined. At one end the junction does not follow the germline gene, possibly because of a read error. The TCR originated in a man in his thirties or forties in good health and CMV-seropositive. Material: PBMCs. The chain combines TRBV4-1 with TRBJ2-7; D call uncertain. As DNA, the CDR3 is TGCGCCAGCAGCCAAGTGGAGAACCCTTCGGCTCGAACTAACTTC. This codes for CASSQVENPSARTNF.